Given below is one T cell receptor (beta chain) in context. Its antigen is still unknown. Per-base quality was not reported, and no clone a single base away is much larger than it. Including cysteine and phenylalanine, the CDR3 has 13 amino acids. CDR3 DNA is the only sequence kept; it has 39 bases, read in frame from the first base. The germline V gene supplies CDR1 SQVTM and CDR2 ANQGSEA. The germline ends are 10 bases apart after V is trimmed by 5 bases and J by 0 bases. The immunoSEQ Assay, a bias-controlled multiplex PCR, was used to amplify TCRbeta CDR3 regions from genomic DNA. For the original study's pipeline: The number of nucleated cells in each sample was estimated from the amplification of reference gene primers within the assay. To quantify the absolute abundance of each unique TCRbeta CDR3 rearrangement, sequence reads were collapsed and filtered. For each sample, productive Simpson clonality was calculated by taking the square root of Simpson's diversity index across productive rearrangements. Drawn from immuneACCESS, this table holds only the in-frame rearrangements with V and J called that TCRdb kept. Clones are partly lost; checked studies trace under half to an unresolved V gene and leave the rest unexplained. V and J calls and clone size are copied from that table; D and trimming were computed from the DNA. The sample has about 230,000 clones on record, over 80% of them singletons. In total, the top ten clones hold just over 2.5% of the sample.

This sample stems from a study of blood T cell repertoires in COVID-19 (TCRdb year 2020). Background on the whole study: Samples from collaborators originated in the United States, Italy and Spain and spanned both the acute and convalescent phases of COVID-19. The material from the prospective study consisted of cDNA or gDNA derived from T cells, B-cell-depleted T cells, or PBMCs. Deeply sampled blood TCRbeta repertoires from subjects exposed to, actively infected with, or recovered from COVID-19 were included in the dataset. A freely available public database, intended as a resource for researchers studying the immune response to SARS-CoV-2, is where the repertoires were released. The samples were drawn from the first 160 participants of the ongoing ImmuneRACE study and from 1,254 subjects provided by 6 global collaborators. Sample metadata almost always included a de-identified subject ID, COVID-19 status, age in years and sex. HLA class I and class II types, where available, came from metadata supplied by the sample provider rather than from assay-based typing.

The collaborating institutions used their own protocols to collect whole blood in K2EDTA tubes. For TCRbeta analysis, collaborators shipped samples in one of three forms: frozen whole blood, isolated PBMCs, or DNA extracted from either of those sample types. Study-wide conclusions, independent of this receptor: Clinical and demographic metadata were provided uncurated, with the amount varying by source and participant.

The sequence joins TRBV29-1 to TRBJ1-2; a confident D gene designation cannot be given. Material for sequencing was peripheral blood. The receptor was derived from a woman aged 65 to 85 with active or convalescent COVID-19. The CDR3 corresponds to CSVSRETNYGYTF. The DNA sequence is TGCAGCGTTTCCCGGGAAACTAACTATGGCTACACCTTC.